The TCR beta chain described here comes from a study of blood T cell repertoires in COVID-19. The wider study: T cells, B-cell-depleted T cells, or PBMCs provided the cDNA or gDNA that served as material.

The V end was cut by 5 bases, the J end by 0 bases, with 13 bases between. The germline gives CDR1 KGHSH, CDR2 LQKENI. The CDR3 extends over 15 amino acids. Original methodology: How many nucleated cells were present was estimated from reference gene primer amplification. Sequencing used immunoSEQ multiplex PCR; TCRdb keeps in-frame clones, though not all of them. That table is the source of V, J and clone size, and D and trimming were worked out from the DNA. The sample lists some 240,000 clones, about 88% seen once, with over 4% in the top ten. The study drew participants aged about 18 to 95 years from roughly 25 US areas. Participants' own reports of clinical history determined their cohort assignment.

The source of this sequence is a man aged 30-40 years with acute COVID-19. The rearrangement links TRBV18 to TRBJ1-2; perhaps TRBD1 as D (5 bases). The sequenced sample consisted of PBMCs or T cells enriched from blood (not recorded which). The CDR3 here is CASSTKQGPNYGYTF. In nucleotides, the CDR3 is TGTGCCAGCTCAACGAAGCAGGGCCCTAACTATGGCTACACCTTC.